This record concerns one TCR beta chain sequence. This entry is derived from a study of technical replicates of blood from a handful of donors. The table came from immunoSEQ multiplex PCR; TCRdb's copy has only in-frame clones and leaves some out. The sample records roughly 64,000 clones, 80% to 90% being singletons. CDR1 and CDR2 (germline): SGHRS, YFSETQ. V was shortened by 0 bases and J by 6 bases, with 10 bases between the two germline ends. There are 15 residues in the CDR3. Sequenced material: PBMCs. The rearrangement uses TRBV5-1 and TRBJ1-6; D unresolved. The clonotype comes from a human donor in good health. Some clones in this sample may be carry-over from other donors' samples. For the CDR3, the DNA is TGCGCCAGCAGCTTGGAAGCAGGCCGTAATTCACCCCTCCACTTT. Translated, it gives CASSLEAGRNSPLHF.